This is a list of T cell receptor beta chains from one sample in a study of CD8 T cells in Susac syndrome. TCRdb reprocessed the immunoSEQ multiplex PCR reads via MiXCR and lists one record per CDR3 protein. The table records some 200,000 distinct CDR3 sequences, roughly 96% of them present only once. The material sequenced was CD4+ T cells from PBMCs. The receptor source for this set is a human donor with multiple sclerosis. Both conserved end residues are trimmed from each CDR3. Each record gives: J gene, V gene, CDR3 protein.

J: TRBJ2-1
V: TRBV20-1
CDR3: SAQTPPRYHEQF

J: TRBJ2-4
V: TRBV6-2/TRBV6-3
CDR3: ASSDRVGNIQY

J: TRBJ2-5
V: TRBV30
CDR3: AWRSRGGETQY

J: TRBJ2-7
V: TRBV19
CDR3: ASSIGQIFYEQY

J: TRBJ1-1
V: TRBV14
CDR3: ASSQTGKAF

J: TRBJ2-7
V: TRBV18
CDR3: ASSRTSVYEQY

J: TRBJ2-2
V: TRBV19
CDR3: ASSTSGTGKLGELF

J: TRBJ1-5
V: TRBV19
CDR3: ASTYGGNQPQH

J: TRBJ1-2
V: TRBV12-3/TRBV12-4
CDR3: ASTRQGSYGYT

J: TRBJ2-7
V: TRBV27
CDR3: ASSLLGRAPSSYEQY

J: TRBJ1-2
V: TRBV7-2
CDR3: ASSSGTVRYGYT

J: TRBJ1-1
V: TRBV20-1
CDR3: SVTVLPLNTEAF

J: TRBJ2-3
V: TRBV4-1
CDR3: ASSQVYREWTDTQY

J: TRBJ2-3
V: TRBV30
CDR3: AWSGGPAGADTQY

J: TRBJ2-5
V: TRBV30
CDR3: AWSSSTPGTQY

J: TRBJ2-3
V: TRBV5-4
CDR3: ASSLLLDITVDTQY

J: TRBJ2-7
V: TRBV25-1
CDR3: ASRAGTGEINEQY

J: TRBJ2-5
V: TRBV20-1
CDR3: SADPRGRETQY

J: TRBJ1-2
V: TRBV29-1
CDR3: SVDRQAHGYT

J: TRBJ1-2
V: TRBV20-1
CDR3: SARPGQEAHGYT

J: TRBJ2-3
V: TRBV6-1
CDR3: ASSELQGMDTQY

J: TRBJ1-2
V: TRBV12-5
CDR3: ASGSPPGYGYT

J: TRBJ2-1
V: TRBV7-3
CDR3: ASALNYLAEKGNEQF

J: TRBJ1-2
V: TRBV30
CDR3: AWSPQGAGYGYT

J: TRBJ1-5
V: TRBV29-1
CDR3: SVPLGVSNQPQH

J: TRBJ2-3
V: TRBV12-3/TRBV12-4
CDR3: ASSFEGLAGSSTDTQY

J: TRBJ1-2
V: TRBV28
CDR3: ASTTGDGYT

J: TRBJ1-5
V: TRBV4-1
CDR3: ASSQTQAHQPQH

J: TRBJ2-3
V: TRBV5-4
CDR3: ASSTSDQTDTQY

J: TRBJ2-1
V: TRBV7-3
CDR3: ASSPGGAGDNEQF

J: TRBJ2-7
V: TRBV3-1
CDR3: ASSVRAAYEQY

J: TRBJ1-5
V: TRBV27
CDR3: ASSPRGSSGGQPQH

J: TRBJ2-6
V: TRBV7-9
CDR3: ASSLVVSSGANVLT

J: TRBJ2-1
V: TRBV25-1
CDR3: ASSAREAGQF

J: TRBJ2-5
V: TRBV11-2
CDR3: ASSLVGLAGETQY

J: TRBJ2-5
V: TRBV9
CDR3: ASSVGGLAGETQY

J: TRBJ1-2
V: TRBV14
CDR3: ASSLGQRGYT

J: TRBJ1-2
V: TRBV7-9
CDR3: ASSLKGTGGNYGYT

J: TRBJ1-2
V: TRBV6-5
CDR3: ASSYSTGGYGYGYT

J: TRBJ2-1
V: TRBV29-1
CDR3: SVNAGGDRNEQF

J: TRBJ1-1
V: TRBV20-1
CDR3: SARDMGRNTEAF

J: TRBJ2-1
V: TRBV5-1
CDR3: ASSWGVQRGNEQF

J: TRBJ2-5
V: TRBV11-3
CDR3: ASSSGGLLQETQY

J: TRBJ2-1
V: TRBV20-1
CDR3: SAREDLDNEQF

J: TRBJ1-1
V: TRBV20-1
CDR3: SAGSTEAF

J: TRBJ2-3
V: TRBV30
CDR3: AWSRTDTQY

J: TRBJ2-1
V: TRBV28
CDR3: ASSDPGQGDNEQF

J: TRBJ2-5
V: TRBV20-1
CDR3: SARVRARSETQY

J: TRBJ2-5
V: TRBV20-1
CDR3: SASSGGQETQY

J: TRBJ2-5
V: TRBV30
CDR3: AWSVQTAQY

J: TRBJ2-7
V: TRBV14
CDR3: ASSQVAAGPYEQY

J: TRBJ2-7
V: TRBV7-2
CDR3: ASSFTTSSYEQY

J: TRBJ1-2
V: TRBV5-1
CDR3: ASSLAAITAYT